Shown below are 25 T cell receptor beta chains from a single sample sequenced in a study of ipilimumab plus nivolumab after autologous stem cell transplantation. The method was immunoSEQ multiplex PCR; TCRdb's version includes in-frame clones alone and lacks a portion of them. The table lists 37,000 or so clones, over 90% of them singletons. This sample comprised PBMCs, obtained in a trial of ipilimumab plus nivolumab as post-transplant consolidation. Every receptor here comes from a male donor with multiple myeloma.

The chain uses TRBV14 and TRBJ2-7, with 12 bases that match TRBD2. The V gene's germline CDR1 is SGHDN and CDR2 FVKESK. Trimming removed 1 base from V and 2 bases from J; junction bases left unmatched: 6. The CDR3 length is 17 residues. This CDR3 reads CASSQGILAGGTYEQYF. CDR3 nucleotides: TGTGCCAGCAGCCAAGGGATACTAGCGGGGGGCACCTACGAGCAGTACTTC.

The chain combines TRBV4-3 with TRBJ2-7; tentatively, D is TRBD2 (6 bases). Germline V gene sequence: CDR1 LGHNA, CDR2 YSLEER. The CDR3 runs 16 residues. V was cut by 1 base and J by 5 bases, with 18 bases left in between. CDR3 nucleotides: TGCGCCAGCAGCCAAGGGAAAACCGGGAGCGTCCACGAGCAGTACTTC. Its protein product is CASSQGKTGSVHEQYF.

The V gene is TRBV14, the J gene TRBJ1-6, with D maybe TRBD1 (6 bases). CDR3 length: 14 amino acids. Deletions cut 4 bases from V and 10 bases from J, with 14 bases between. CDR1 is SGHDN and CDR2 is FVKESK in the germline V gene. CDR3 nucleotides: TGTGCCAGCAGCCCCTCCAGGGGACCCTCACCCCTCCACTTT. Translation: CASSPSRGPSPLHF.

The V call is TRBV7-3, the J call TRBJ2-3, with TRBD2 as a possible D gene (5 bases). V was clipped by 4 bases and J by 6 bases, with 14 bases between them. CDR3 length: 14 amino acids. CDR1 and CDR2 (germline): SGHTA, FQGTGA. The CDR3 DNA is TGTGCCAGCAGCTCCGGTCGAGGCGGGGATACGCAGTATTTT. This gives the protein CASSSGRGGDTQYF.

This clone is judged medium-sized. This chain connects TRBV11-3 to TRBJ2-2; D tentatively reads TRBD1 or TRBD2 (5 bases each). This CDR3 spans 13 amino acids. Per germline, CDR1 SGHNT and CDR2 YENEEA. V shed 2 bases and J shed 6 bases, with 7 bases lying between them. This chain's CDR3 is CASSLRDPGELFF. The CDR3 DNA is TGTGCCAGCAGCTTAAGGGACCCCGGGGAGCTGTTTTTT.

The chain links TRBV20-1 to TRBJ2-7; the D is unclear. CDR1 and CDR2 from the germline V gene are DFQATT and SNEGSKA (reference sequence). The CDR3 consists of 10 residues. V gave up 2 bases and J gave up 4 bases, with 3 bases separating them. This CDR3 reads CSARKYEQYF. The CDR3 coding sequence is TGCAGTGCTAGAAAATACGAGCAGTACTTC.

This clone appeared once. The chain recombines TRBV18 with TRBJ2-2; D is ambiguous. Trimming shortened V by 5 bases and J by 1 base, and 11 bases separated the two germline ends. Germline CDR1 is KGHSH and CDR2 is LQKENI. This CDR3 has 15 amino acids. CDR3 sequence reads: CASSYDWLNTGELFF. In nucleotides, the CDR3 is TGTGCCAGCTCATACGACTGGTTGAACACCGGGGAGCTGTTTTTT.

This rearrangement joins TRBV23-1 to TRBJ1-6, with 11 bases matching TRBD1. TRBV23-1 is sorted into the ORF group, with uncertain function. The length of the CDR3 is 19 residues. V lost 0 bases to trimming and J lost 6 bases; unmatched junction nucleotides: 10. CDR3 residues: CASSQSLVGQGACNSPLHF. The CDR3 DNA reads TGCGCCAGCAGTCAATCCCTCGTCGGACAGGGGGCATGTAATTCACCCCTCCACTTT.

The rearrangement uses TRBV7-9 and TRBJ2-7; D is unresolved. From germline, CDR1 is SEHNR and CDR2 FQNEAQ (reference sequence). The CDR3 spans 13 residues. The V end lost 1 base, the J end lost 4 bases, and 8 bases lay between the germline ends. CDR3 nucleotides: TGTGCCAGCAGCTTAGGGGCAGAATACGAGCAGTACTTC. Translated, it gives CASSLGAEYEQYF.

The chain joins TRBV9 to TRBJ1-2; 9 bases are a match to TRBD1. V shed 0 bases, J shed 4 bases, and the junction held 16 bases outside the gene matches. The CDR3 loop spans 19 amino acids. CDR1 and CDR2 (germline): SGDLS, YYNGEE. The chain's CDR3 is CASSVGTIGPGTGIYGYTF. CDR3 sequence (DNA): TGTGCCAGCAGCGTAGGCACTATCGGCCCAGGGACAGGGATCTATGGCTACACCTTC.

V is TRBV2 and J is TRBJ1-2, with D possibly matching TRBD1 (6 bases). V lost 5 bases, J lost 5 bases, and 12 bases lay in between. The CDR3 sequence is 13 residues long. CDR1 and CDR2 (germline): SNHLY, FYNNEI. The CDR3 protein is CASSQQGNYGYTF. The CDR3 region has the DNA TGTGCCAGCAGTCAACAGGGAAATTATGGCTACACCTTC.

V gene TRBV6-6 combines with J gene TRBJ2-5, with a tentative D call TRBD2 (5 bases). Trimming stripped 6 bases from V and 5 bases from J, with 13 bases between. Germline V lookup: CDR1 MNHNY, CDR2 SVGAGI (reference sequence). CDR3 length equals 13 residues. The CDR3 loop reads CASRGAGEETQYF. Written as DNA, the CDR3 is TGTGCCAGCAGGGGAGCCGGCGAGGAGACCCAGTACTTC.

V is TRBV27 and J is TRBJ2-1; the match to TRBD2 covers 10 bases. CDR1 is MNHEY and CDR2 is SMNVEV in the germline V gene (reference sequence). This CDR3 comprises 15 residues. J lost 10 bases, V lost 4 bases, and 10 bases had no gene match. CDR3 region: CASSSGASGSGEQFF. DNA of the CDR3: TGTGCCAGCAGTTCCGGGGCTAGCGGGAGCGGGGAGCAGTTCTTC.

The J gene is TRBJ2-1, the V gene TRBV7-2; TRBD2 aligns across 13 bases. Germline V CDR1 and CDR2: SGHTA, FQGNSA. Trimming removed 1 base from V and 2 bases from J; junction bases left unmatched: 2. This CDR3 has 17 amino acids. The CDR3 coding sequence is TGTGCCAGCAGCTTAGGGACTAGCGGGGGTCCCTACAATGAGCAGTTCTTC. Amino acid sequence: CASSLGTSGGPYNEQFF.

The rearrangement links TRBV15 to TRBJ2-3; D remains ambiguous. This CDR3 has 13 amino acids. In germline, CDR1 is LNHNV, CDR2 YYDKDF (reference sequence). The V gene lost 0 bases and the J gene lost 4 bases, with 5 bases spanning the gap. CDR3 coding DNA: TGTGCCACCAGCAGAGATCGCGCAGATACGCAGTATTTT. Translating gives CATSRDRADTQYF.

This rearrangement joins TRBV28 to TRBJ2-7; TRBD2 matches 8 bases. Trimming at V came to 6 bases and at J to 3 bases, leaving 10 bases not matched to a gene. The CDR3 has 15 amino acids. Germline CDR1 reads MDHEN; CDR2 reads SYDVKM. CDR3 DNA: TGTGCCAGCAGGGAGGGACTAGAGTTCAACTACGAGCAGTACTTC. Translation: CASREGLEFNYEQYF.

This chain joins TRBV20-1 and TRBJ2-1; D unclear. The CDR3 covers 11 residues. The V gene lost 3 bases and the J gene lost 8 bases, with 8 bases spanning the gap. Germline loops: CDR1 DFQATT, CDR2 SNEGSKA (reference sequence). The CDR3 protein is CSASYYDEQFF. For the CDR3, the DNA is TGCAGTGCTAGTTATTACGATGAGCAGTTCTTC.

J is TRBJ2-7 and V is TRBV28; possible D gene TRBD1, 6 bases. Germline V gene lookup returns CDR1 MDHEN and CDR2 SYDVKM. The CDR3 contains 22 residues. Trimming took 9 bases from V and 3 from J, leaving 42 bases between them. The CDR3: CARAESKGEVRGLPGHNYEQYF. CDR3 bases: TGTGCCAGGGCCGAAAGCAAGGGCGAAGTGCGAGGGCTTCCGGGACACAACTACGAGCAGTACTTC. Full variable domain (remainder filled in from reference TRBV28 and TRBJ2-7): DVKVTQSSRYLVKRTGEKVFLECVQDMDHENMFWYRQDPGLGLRLIYFSYDVKMKEKGDIPEGYSVSREKKERFSLILESASTNQTSMYLCARAESKGEVRGLPGHNYEQYFGPGTRLTVT.

The table lists this clone with a count of one. The chain is built from TRBV19 and TRBJ2-1, with D perhaps matching TRBD1 or TRBD2 (5 bases each). Germline loops: CDR1 LNHDA, CDR2 SQIVND (reference sequence). This CDR3 has 14 residues. With 11 bases removed from V and 1 base from J, the gap between germline ends came to 15 bases. This CDR3 reads CAVWGGYSYNEQFF. The DNA for the CDR3 is TGTGCCGTTTGGGGCGGGTATTCCTACAATGAGCAGTTCTTC.

In this sample, this clone turned up a few times. The J gene is TRBJ2-5, the V gene TRBV7-2; tentative D call: TRBD2 (6 bases). From germline, CDR1 is SGHTA and CDR2 FQGNSA. The CDR3 covers 11 residues. Trimming left V 4 bases short and J 12 bases short, with 12 bases between. The CDR3 here is CASSYGTLEYF. The DNA for the CDR3 is TGTGCCAGCAGCTATGGGACTTTGGAGTACTTC.

CDR3 protein: CASSQDLANSYNEQFF. In DNA form, the CDR3 reads TGCGCCAGCAGCCAAGATTTAGCGAATTCCTACAATGAGCAGTTCTTC. This chain joins TRBV4-3 and TRBJ2-1; D might be TRBD2 (5 bases). The V gene lost 0 bases and the J gene lost 1 base, with 10 bases spanning the gap. Germline V gene sequence: CDR1 LGHNA, CDR2 YSLEER. The CDR3 length is 16 residues.

The V call is TRBV4-3, the J call TRBJ2-5; D is possibly TRBD2 (6 bases). CDR1 and CDR2 from the germline V gene are LGHNA and YSLEER. The CDR3 has 14 amino acids. The V end lost 0 bases, the J end lost 2 bases, and 7 bases lay between the germline ends. The CDR3 nucleotides are TGCGCCAGCAGCCAAGATCGGGGGCAAGAGACCCAGTACTTC. It yields the protein CASSQDRGQETQYF.

This sequence joins TRBV15 and TRBJ1-2; D unclear. Looked up from germline, CDR1 is LNHNV and CDR2 is YYDKDF (reference sequence). The ends were cut back, 2 bases at V and 7 bases at J, with 11 bases in the middle. This CDR3 contains 13 residues. The CDR3 DNA sequence: TGTGCCACCAGCAGAAACGGAGAACTTGGCTACACCTTC. Translated, it gives CATSRNGELGYTF.

The J gene is TRBJ2-3, the V gene TRBV5-4; D tentatively fits TRBD1 or TRBD2 (6 bases each). The CDR3 has 15 amino acids. Germline V lookup: CDR1 SGHNT, CDR2 YYREEE (reference sequence). V shed 0 bases and J shed 0 bases, with 8 bases lying between them. The CDR3 protein is CASSLGGASTDTQYF. The CDR3 region has the DNA TGTGCCAGCAGCTTGGGGGGGGCAAGCACAGATACGCAGTATTTT.

The V gene is TRBV7-6, the J gene TRBJ2-1; D might be TRBD1 (6 bases). CDR3 length: 16 amino acids. Germline CDR1 is SGHVS and CDR2 is FNYEAQ. Trimming cost V 5 bases and J 4 bases, with 18 bases left between them. CDR3 residues: CASSPIEGEGYNEQFF. CDR3 DNA sequence: TGTGCCAGCAGCCCCATAGAGGGGGAAGGTTACAATGAGCAGTTCTTC.